This note documents a single T cell receptor beta chain sequence. This sample was taken from a study of human T cells and chemical hapten exposure. Background on the study: Patients, a majority of them female, were diagnosed with alopecia areata, totalis or universalis.

Time point denoted: patch test 2, 6 weeks after DPC sensitization. The treatment was: therapeutic diphenylcyclopropenone sensitization with weekly scalp DPC. TCRdb reanalysed the RACE reads using MiXCR and keeps one entry per CDR3 protein. In the table there are approximately 92,000 distinct CDR3 sequences, 11% of which are singletons. The V gene's germline CDR1 is MNHEY and CDR2 SVGAGI. CDR3 length: 14 amino acids. Trimming took off 4 bases at V and 4 bases at J, with 11 bases between the two ends. The clonotype comes from a woman in her thirties or forties with alopecia areata. Some clones in this sample may be carry-over from other donors' samples. Here the sequenced sample was whole blood, taken in connection with sensitization to the hapten diphenylcyclopropenone (DPC). The V gene is TRBV6-5, the J gene TRBJ2-1; D ambiguous. In DNA form, the CDR3 reads TGTGCCAGCAGTTCCCGGGCCTCATACAATGAGCAGTTCTTC. It specifies CASSSRASYNEQFF.